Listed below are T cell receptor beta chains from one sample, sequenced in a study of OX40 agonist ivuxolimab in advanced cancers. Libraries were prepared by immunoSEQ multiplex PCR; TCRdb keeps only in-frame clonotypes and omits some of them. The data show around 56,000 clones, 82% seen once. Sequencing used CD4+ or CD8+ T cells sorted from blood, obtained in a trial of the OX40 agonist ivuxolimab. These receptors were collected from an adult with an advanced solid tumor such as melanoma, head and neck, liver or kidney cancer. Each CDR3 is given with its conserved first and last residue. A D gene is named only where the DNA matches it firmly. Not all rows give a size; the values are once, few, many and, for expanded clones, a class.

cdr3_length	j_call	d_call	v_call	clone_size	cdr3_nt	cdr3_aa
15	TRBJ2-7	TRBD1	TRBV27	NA	TGTGCCAGCAGCCCTTGGGACAGGGCAATGTACGAGCAGTACTTC	CASSPWDRAMYEQYF
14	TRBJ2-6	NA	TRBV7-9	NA	TGTGCCAGCAGCCTCCCTCCTGGGGCCAACGTCCTGACTTTC	CASSLPPGANVLTF
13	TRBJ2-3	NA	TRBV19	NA	TGTGCCAGTAGTCCTGGACGAACAGATACGCAGTATTTT	CASSPGRTDTQYF
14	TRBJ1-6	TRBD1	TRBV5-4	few	TGTGCCAGCAGCTGGACAGGGGTAGGGTCACCCCTCCACTTT	CASSWTGVGSPLHF
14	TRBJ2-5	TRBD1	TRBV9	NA	TGTGCCAGCAGCGGGACAGGGCCCAAAGAGACCCAGTACTTC	CASSGTGPKETQYF
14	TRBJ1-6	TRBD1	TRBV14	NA	TGTGCCAGCAGCCCGAACAGGGGCGGTTCACCCCTCCACTTT	CASSPNRGGSPLHF
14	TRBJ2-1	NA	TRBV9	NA	TGTGCCAGCAGCGCCCGGACGGGGATCAATGAGCAGTTCTTC	CASSARTGINEQFF
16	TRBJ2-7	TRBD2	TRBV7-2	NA	TGTGCCAGCAGCCCCTACGGGAGGGACCATCGGTACGAGCAGTACTTC	CASSPYGRDHRYEQYF
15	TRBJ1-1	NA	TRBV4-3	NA	TGCGCCAGCAGCCGAGAGGTGGGCAGGACCACTGAAGCTTTCTTT	CASSREVGRTTEAFF
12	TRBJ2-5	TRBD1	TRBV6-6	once	TGTGCCAGCACCGACAGGGAAGAGACCCAGTACTTC	CASTDREETQYF
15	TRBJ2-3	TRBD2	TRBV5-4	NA	TGTGCCAGCAGCGCCGGGGGGAAAAGTACAGATACGCAGTATTTT	CASSAGGKSTDTQYF
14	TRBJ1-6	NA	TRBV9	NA	TGTGCCAGCAGCGTAGGCAGGGCAAATTCACCCCTCCACTTT	CASSVGRANSPLHF
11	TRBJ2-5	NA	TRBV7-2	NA	TGTGCCAGCAGCTTAGAAAAGACCCAGTACTTC	CASSLEKTQYF
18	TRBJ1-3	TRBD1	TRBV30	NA	TGTGCCTGGAGTGGGCTACTCCGGGACAGGGGAGCTGGAAACACCATATATTTT	CAWSGLLRDRGAGNTIYF
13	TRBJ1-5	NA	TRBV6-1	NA	TGTGCCAGCAGTGAACAAAGCAATCAGCCCCAGCATTTT	CASSEQSNQPQHF
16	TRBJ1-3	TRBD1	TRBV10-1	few	TGCGCCAGCAGTGAGTCAGACAGGGCGTCGGGAAACACCATATATTTT	CASSESDRASGNTIYF
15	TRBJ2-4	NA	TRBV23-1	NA	TGCGCCAGCAGTTGGCTAGCGACGACCAAAAACATTCAGTACTTC	CASSWLATTKNIQYF
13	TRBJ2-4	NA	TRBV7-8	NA	TGTGCCAGCAGCCCCCGGTCGGCAAACATTCAGTACTTC	CASSPRSANIQYF
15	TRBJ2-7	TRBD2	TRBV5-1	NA	TGCGCCAGCAGCTGGACCGGGACTAGCGGGTACGAGCAGTACTTC	CASSWTGTSGYEQYF
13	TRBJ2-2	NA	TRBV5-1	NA	TGCGCCAGCAGCTTGAGGGAATCTGGGGAGCTGTTTTTT	CASSLRESGELFF
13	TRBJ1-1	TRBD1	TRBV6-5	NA	TGTGCCAGCAGCTGGGACAGGCGCACTGAAGCTTTCTTT	CASSWDRRTEAFF
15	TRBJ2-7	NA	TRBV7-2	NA	TGTGCCAGCAGCTTAAAGGACGGCTTCACCTACGAGCAGTACTTC	CASSLKDGFTYEQYF
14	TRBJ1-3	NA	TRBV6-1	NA	TGTGCCAGCAGTTTTTCCCGGGAGGGAAACACCATATATTTT	CASSFSREGNTIYF
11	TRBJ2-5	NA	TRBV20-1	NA	TGCAGTGCTAGACAGGGGGAGACCCAGTACTTC	CSARQGETQYF
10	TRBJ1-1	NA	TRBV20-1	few	TGCAGCCCACAGGGCACTGAAGCTTTCTTT	CSPQGTEAFF
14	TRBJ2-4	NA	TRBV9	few	TGTGCCAGCAGCGTAGGGGGGGCCAAAAACATTCAGTACTTC	CASSVGGAKNIQYF
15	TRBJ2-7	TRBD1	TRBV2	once	TGTGCCAGCAGGGGGACAGGGGGGAACTCCTACGAGCAGTACTTC	CASRGTGGNSYEQYF
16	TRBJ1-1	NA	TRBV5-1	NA	TGCGCCAGCAGCTTGGACACAGGGACTTTGAACACTGAAGCTTTCTTT	CASSLDTGTLNTEAFF
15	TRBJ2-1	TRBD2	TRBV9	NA	TGTGCCAGCAGCGTAACTAGCGGGATTAACAATGAGCAGTTCTTC	CASSVTSGINNEQFF
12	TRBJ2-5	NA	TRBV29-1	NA	TGCACAGCCTCGGACAGACAAGAGACCCAGTACTTC	CTASDRQETQYF
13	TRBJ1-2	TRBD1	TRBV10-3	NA	TGTGCCATCAGTGTAACAGGGGACGATGGCTACACCTTC	CAISVTGDDGYTF
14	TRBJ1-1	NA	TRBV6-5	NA	TGTGCCAGCACCCCCCCGACAGGTCAGACTGAAGCTTTCTTT	CASTPPTGQTEAFF
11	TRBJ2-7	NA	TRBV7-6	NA	TGTGCCAGCTTCCCAGCGTACGAGCAGTACTTC	CASFPAYEQYF
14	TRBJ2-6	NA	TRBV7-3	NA	TGTGCCAGCAGCTTATTTTCTGGGGCCAACGTCCTGACTTTC	CASSLFSGANVLTF
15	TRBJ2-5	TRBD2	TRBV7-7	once	TGTGCTAGCAGCTTTATCATCGGGGGGGAAGAGACCCAGTACTTC	CASSFIIGGEETQYF
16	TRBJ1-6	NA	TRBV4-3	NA	TGCGCCAGCAGCCAAGATTGGGCAGGAGAAAATTCACCCCTCCACTTT	CASSQDWAGENSPLHF
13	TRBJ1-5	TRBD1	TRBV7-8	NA	TGTGCCAGCAGCGTACAGGGGGCACAGCCCCAGCATTTT	CASSVQGAQPQHF
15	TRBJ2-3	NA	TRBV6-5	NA	TGTGCCAGCAGTATAGAGGGCTATAGTACAGATACGCAGTATTTT	CASSIEGYSTDTQYF
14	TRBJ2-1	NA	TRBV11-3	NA	TGTGCCAGCAGCTTAAGAATAGCGAGCAATGAGCAGTTCTTC	CASSLRIASNEQFF
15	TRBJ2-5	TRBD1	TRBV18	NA	TGTGCCAGCTCACCTGGAACAGGGGAACTAGAGACCCAGTACTTC	CASSPGTGELETQYF
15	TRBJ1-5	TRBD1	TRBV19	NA	TGTGCCAGTAGCCCCCGGACAGGGCCGAATCAGCCCCAGCATTTT	CASSPRTGPNQPQHF